These T cell receptor beta chains were read from a single sample in a study of T cell responses to AZD1222 COVID-19 vaccine. Assay: immunoSEQ multiplex PCR; the TCRdb copy retains only in-frame clones and omits some. The sample lists some 180,000 clones, 80% to 95% occurring once. The starting material was peripheral blood, obtained on day 0 of AZD1222 vaccination. The receptors come from an adult in good health. Both conserved end residues are part of each CDR3. Each record gives: clone size, J gene, V gene, CDR3 protein. The listing skips clone size in some rows; elsewhere it reads once, few, many or a size class.

.,TRBJ1-2,TRBV28,CASSETGGVYGYTF
.,TRBJ1-2,TRBV5-5,CASSSPPGQGDGYTF
.,TRBJ2-7,TRBV29-1,CSVDTSGTSGSYEQYF
.,TRBJ1-3,TRBV5-1,CASSLDGASGNTIYF
.,TRBJ2-2,TRBV7-9,CASRSWDRERPATGELFF
.,TRBJ1-5,TRBV7-2,CASSWRQGDQPQHF
.,TRBJ2-5,TRBV27,CASSQLAGGLETQYF
.,TRBJ1-2,TRBV18,CASSPPTGGGGYTF
.,TRBJ2-5,TRBV12-5,CASGSQGDGETQYF
.,TRBJ1-1,TRBV3-1/TRBV3-2,CASSQRVTEAFF
few,TRBJ1-5,TRBV27,CASSYGEGRDSNQPQHF